This is a list of T cell receptor beta chains from one sample in a study of radiation and T cells in renal cell carcinoma. TCRdb's table, derived via immunoSEQ multiplex PCR, lists solely in-frame clones and lacks some. The data show around 100,000 clones, with around 83% seen just once and approximately 7.8% held by the top ten. This sample comprised blood, obtained from a patient whose treatment included radiotherapy and nephrectomy. The source is a man between 60 and 75 years old with renal cell carcinoma. Both conserved end residues are part of each CDR3. The D gene is left open where the match is weak. Expanded clones are given a class, and other clones once, few, many or no size at all.

abundance: once; j_gene: TRBJ2-3; v_gene: TRBV5-1; d_gene: TRBD2; CDR3aa: CASSPTPQGTSGSLVDTDTQYF; CDR3nt: TGCGCCAGCAGCCCCACCCCTCAGGGGACTAGCGGCAGTCTGGTGGACACAGATACGCAGTATTTT
abundance: .; j_gene: TRBJ2-5; v_gene: TRBV4-1; d_gene: .; CDR3aa: CASSQETGERETQYF; CDR3nt: TGCGCCAGCAGCCAAGAAACGGGAGAGAGAGAGACCCAGTACTTC
abundance: .; j_gene: TRBJ2-1; v_gene: TRBV19; d_gene: .; CDR3aa: CASSRGWRNEQFF; CDR3nt: TGTGCCAGTAGTAGGGGTTGGAGGAATGAGCAGTTCTTC
abundance: .; j_gene: TRBJ2-5; v_gene: TRBV10-3; d_gene: TRBD1; CDR3aa: CAISRTGEGTQYF; CDR3nt: TGTGCCATCAGCCGGACAGGGGAGGGGACCCAGTACTTC
abundance: .; j_gene: TRBJ2-5; v_gene: TRBV7-2; d_gene: .; CDR3aa: CASSFTETQYF; CDR3nt: TGTGCCAGCAGCTTTACCGAGACCCAGTACTTC
abundance: .; j_gene: TRBJ1-5; v_gene: TRBV19; d_gene: TRBD1; CDR3aa: CASRSRRDSTLYSNQPQHF; CDR3nt: TGTGCCAGTAGGAGCCGCCGGGACAGCACCCTTTATAGCAATCAGCCCCAGCATTTT
abundance: .; j_gene: TRBJ1-2; v_gene: TRBV9; d_gene: .; CDR3aa: CASSRQIRGADGYTF; CDR3nt: TGTGCCAGCAGCAGACAGATACGGGGGGCAGATGGCTACACCTTC
abundance: .; j_gene: TRBJ2-7; v_gene: TRBV10-1; d_gene: .; CDR3aa: CASSTSRLDEQYF; CDR3nt: TGCGCCAGCAGTACAAGTAGGCTAGACGAGCAGTACTTC
abundance: .; j_gene: TRBJ2-1; v_gene: TRBV27; d_gene: TRBD2; CDR3aa: CASSVTSGRLEFF; CDR3nt: TGTGCCAGCAGTGTGACTAGCGGGAGGTTGGAGTTCTTC
abundance: .; j_gene: TRBJ2-1; v_gene: TRBV2; d_gene: .; CDR3aa: CASLEGVGTVGQFF; CDR3nt: TGTGCCAGCCTCGAGGGGGTGGGAACGGTAGGGCAGTTCTTC
abundance: .; j_gene: TRBJ2-1; v_gene: TRBV27; d_gene: .; CDR3aa: CASSWKRPTYNEQFF; CDR3nt: TGTGCCAGCAGTTGGAAGCGGCCTACCTACAATGAGCAGTTCTTC
abundance: .; j_gene: TRBJ1-2; v_gene: TRBV19; d_gene: .; CDR3aa: CASSMSGRDYGYTF; CDR3nt: TGTGCCAGTAGTATGTCGGGACGGGACTATGGCTACACCTTC
abundance: .; j_gene: TRBJ2-7; v_gene: TRBV28; d_gene: TRBD2; CDR3aa: CASSLASGLYEQYF; CDR3nt: TGTGCCAGCAGTTTAGCTAGCGGCCTCTACGAGCAGTACTTC
abundance: .; j_gene: TRBJ2-3; v_gene: TRBV2; d_gene: .; CDR3aa: CASSVVTDTQYF; CDR3nt: TGTGCCAGCAGTGTGGTCACAGATACGCAGTATTTT
abundance: once; j_gene: TRBJ2-7; v_gene: TRBV18; d_gene: TRBD2; CDR3aa: CASSRLGTSGRNHEQYF; CDR3nt: TGTGCCAGCTCACGGCTAGGGACTAGCGGGAGAAACCACGAGCAGTACTTC
abundance: .; j_gene: TRBJ2-5; v_gene: TRBV6-5; d_gene: .; CDR3aa: CASSSQAETQYF; CDR3nt: TGTGCCAGCAGTTCCCAGGCGGAGACCCAGTACTTC
abundance: .; j_gene: TRBJ2-1; v_gene: TRBV7-3; d_gene: TRBD2; CDR3aa: CASSYSTSGRANEQFF; CDR3nt: TGTGCCAGCAGTTATTCTACTAGCGGGAGGGCCAATGAGCAGTTCTTC
abundance: .; j_gene: TRBJ1-1; v_gene: TRBV5-1; d_gene: .; CDR3aa: CASSLEGVASTEAFF; CDR3nt: TGCGCCAGCAGCTTGGAGGGCGTCGCGAGCACTGAAGCTTTCTTT
abundance: .; j_gene: TRBJ2-1; v_gene: TRBV19; d_gene: TRBD2; CDR3aa: CASSILAGGIYNEQFF; CDR3nt: TGTGCCAGTAGTATACTAGCGGGGGGGATATACAATGAGCAGTTCTTC
abundance: .; j_gene: TRBJ2-2; v_gene: TRBV19; d_gene: TRBD1; CDR3aa: CASSIRIGGVQGARTGELFF; CDR3nt: TGTGCCAGTAGTATACGTATCGGAGGGGTACAGGGGGCGCGAACCGGGGAGCTGTTTTTT
abundance: .; j_gene: TRBJ2-3; v_gene: TRBV10-1; d_gene: .; CDR3aa: CASSPGTSQDTQYF; CDR3nt: TGCGCCAGCAGCCCCGGGACAAGCCAGGATACGCAGTATTTT
abundance: .; j_gene: TRBJ2-3; v_gene: TRBV4-3; d_gene: TRBD1; CDR3aa: CASSQDRGPDTQYF; CDR3nt: TGCGCCAGCAGCCAAGACAGGGGGCCAGATACGCAGTATTTT
abundance: once; j_gene: TRBJ2-1; v_gene: TRBV7-2; d_gene: .; CDR3aa: CASSPGRNNEQFF; CDR3nt: TGTGCCAGCAGCCCCGGACGTAACAATGAGCAGTTCTTC